The 26 T cell receptor beta chains reported below all come from one sample, sequenced in a study of monozygotic twins with inflammatory bowel disease. TCRdb re-analyzed the 5' RACE reads; it lists each CDR3 protein once, without DNA. This sample's table has about 300,000 distinct CDR3 sequences. Specimen: blood. Every receptor here comes from a human donor with ulcerative colitis or Crohn's disease, or a healthy co-twin of an affected twin (not recorded which).

The chain employs TRBV4-2 and TRBJ2-7; TCRdb outputs TRBD1, but without DNA this stays unchecked. The CDR3 extends over 16 amino acids. Germline-derived CDR1 and CDR2 are LGHNA and YNFKEQ. The CDR3 sequence is CASSQGGQLNFYEQYF.

The V and J genes are TRBV5-4 and TRBJ1-5; as DNA is missing, the TRBD1 call by TCRdb cannot be tested. In germline, CDR1 is SGHNT, CDR2 YYREEE (reference sequence). CDR3 length: 19 residues. The CDR3 here is CASSLSPTSQGASNQPQHF.

CDR3 region: CASSQDWPTNTGELFF. V is TRBV4-2 and J is TRBJ2-2. The CDR3 loop spans 16 amino acids. The germline CDR1 and CDR2 sequences are LGHNA and YNFKEQ.

This chain uses TRBV12-3 or TRBV12-4 with TRBJ1-4. The CDR3 extends over 16 amino acids. The CDR3 region is CASSIWGVATNEKLFF.

The J gene is TRBJ2-2, the V gene TRBV5-1; the D call of TRBD1 rests on TCRdb alone, since no DNA is present to check it. Per the germline V gene, CDR1 is SGHRS and CDR2 is YFSETQ. The CDR3 loop spans 17 amino acids. CDR3 in amino acids: CASSRRPDAPNTGELFF.

This CDR3 reads CASSPSTKAYGELFF. J is TRBJ2-2 and V is TRBV28. This CDR3 has 15 residues. Germline values: CDR1 MDHEN, CDR2 SYDVKM.

The J gene is TRBJ1-5, the V gene TRBV7-2; the TCRdb D gene call, TRBD1, has no DNA to confirm it. The CDR3 has 14 residues. CDR1 and CDR2 (germline): SGHTA, FQGNSA. This CDR3 is CASSLGGGNQPQHF. Filled out from reference TRBV7-2 and TRBJ1-5, the complete variable domain reads GAGVSQSPSNKVTEKGKDVELRCDPISGHTALYWYRQSLGQGLEFLIYFQGNSAPDKSGLPSDRFSAERTGGSVSTLTIQRTQQEDSAVYLCASSLGGGNQPQHFGDGTRLSIL.

This sequence joins TRBV12-3 or TRBV12-4 and TRBJ2-3; as DNA is missing, the TRBD2 call by TCRdb cannot be tested. The CDR3 spans 16 residues. CDR3 residues: CASSFERGSPGDTQYF.

This chain links TRBV20-1 with TRBJ1-5; without DNA, the TCRdb call of TRBD1 cannot be checked. Germline CDR1 reads DFQATT; CDR2 reads SNEGSKA (reference sequence). The CDR3 totals 12 residues. The CDR3 here is CSAHRAGQPQHF.

The chain uses TRBV5-1 and TRBJ1-4. The CDR3 is 15 residues long. CDR1 is SGHRS and CDR2 is YFSETQ in the germline V gene. The CDR3 sequence is CASSLAAGRNEKLFF. The whole variable domain, remainder taken from reference TRBV5-1 and TRBJ1-4, is KAGVTQTPRYLIKTRGQQVTLSCSPISGHRSVSWYQQTPGQGLQFLFEYFSETQRNKGNFPGRFSGRQFSNSRSEMNVSTLELGDSALYLCASSLAAGRNEKLFFGSGTQLSVL.

J is TRBJ2-7 and V is TRBV20-1. This CDR3 region has 11 residues. Per germline, CDR1 DFQATT and CDR2 SNEGSKA (reference sequence). CDR3 region: CSARDSYEQYF.

CDR3 residues: CASSVVETGRYGYTF. V usage is TRBV9 and J usage is TRBJ1-2; the TCRdb D gene call, TRBD1, has no DNA to confirm it. Per germline, CDR1 SGDLS and CDR2 YYNGEE. CDR3 size: 15 residues.

The chain is built from TRBV7-9 and TRBJ2-7. Germline V gene sequence: CDR1 SEHNR, CDR2 FQNEAQ (reference sequence). The CDR3 runs to 15 residues. CDR3 residues: CASSLGGGSSYEQYF.

The V and J genes are TRBV12-3 or TRBV12-4 and TRBJ2-5. The CDR3 runs 14 residues. CDR3: CASRQLQSQETQYF.

The chain employs TRBV28 and TRBJ2-5; checking the TCRdb D call of TRBD1 is not possible without DNA. In germline, CDR1 is MDHEN, CDR2 SYDVKM. The CDR3 spans 15 residues. The CDR3 loop reads CASSFRTGRLETQYF.

This chain links TRBV7-2 with TRBJ2-1; TCRdb's assignment of TRBD2 cannot be checked, as there is no DNA. The CDR3 is made up of 16 amino acids. Germline CDR1 reads SGHTA; CDR2 reads FQGNSA. The CDR3 is CASSRSGGVSYNEQFF.

The chain links TRBV29-1 to TRBJ2-7. This CDR3 has 11 residues. The germline V gene has CDR1 SQVTM and CDR2 ANQGSEA. CDR3 protein: CSVETDYEQYF.

The gene calls are TRBV18 and TRBJ2-1; the TCRdb D gene call, TRBD2, has no DNA to confirm it. Germline CDR1 reads KGHSH; CDR2 reads LQKENI. The CDR3 contains 13 residues. CDR3 sequence: CASSPSEGGNQVF.

The chain joins TRBV11-3 to TRBJ2-5; the TCRdb call, TRBD2, lacks DNA for checking. CDR3 length: 15 residues. CDR1 and CDR2 (germline): SGHNT, YENEEA. The CDR3 loop reads CASSLGGSGQETQYF.

The chain links TRBV4-3 to TRBJ2-7. The CDR3 length is 13 residues. CDR1 is LGHNA and CDR2 is YSLEER in the germline V gene. The CDR3: CASSQDMGFEQYF.

The chain recombines TRBV2 with TRBJ2-7; TCRdb reports TRBD2, a call that lacks DNA to check it against. Germline V gene sequence: CDR1 SNHLY, CDR2 FYNNEI. The CDR3 is 16 amino acids. The CDR3: CASRDPPGLAGFEQYF.

This chain links TRBV7-9 with TRBJ2-6. Germline V gene sequence: CDR1 SEHNR, CDR2 FQNEAQ (reference sequence). The CDR3 is 14 residues long. This CDR3 is CASSFRSGANVLTF.

The genes are TRBV9 and TRBJ2-3; lacking DNA, the TRBD1 call made by TCRdb goes unchecked. The CDR3 consists of 15 residues. Germline-derived CDR1 and CDR2 are SGDLS and YYNGEE. The CDR3 protein is CASSVVGGLADTQYF.

The J gene is TRBJ1-5, the V gene TRBV6-2 or TRBV6-3; without DNA, the TCRdb call of TRBD1 cannot be checked. Germline CDR1 and CDR2: MNHEY and SVGEGT. This CDR3 has 12 residues. CDR3 loop: CASSNRVQPQHF.

The chain has TRBV7-2 and TRBJ2-1. The CDR3 has 14 amino acids. In germline, CDR1 is SGHTA, CDR2 FQGNSA. CDR3 residues: CASSSGQIYNEQFF.

The genes are TRBV6-1 and TRBJ2-1; TCRdb's assignment of TRBD1 cannot be checked, as there is no DNA. Germline-derived CDR1 and CDR2 are MNHNS and SASEGT. The length of the CDR3 is 15 residues. The CDR3 protein is CASSRDRGTYNEQFF.